Listed below are T cell receptor beta chains from one sample, sequenced in a study of blood T cell repertoires in COVID-19. Here immunoSEQ multiplex PCR was the method, and the copy in TCRdb shows in-frame clones only, minus some. The sample holds about 85,000 clones, around nine tenths seen once. Sequenced sample: peripheral blood. These receptors were collected from a man aged 55 to 70 with acute or convalescent COVID-19. CDR3s include the opening cysteine and the closing phenylalanine or tryptophan. A D gene is named only where the DNA matches it firmly. Clone size is stated in some rows and not others, as once, few, many or a class when expanded.

clone size	D gene	V gene	J gene	CDR3 protein	CDR3 DNA
once	NA	TRBV7-8	TRBJ1-2	CASTSLEEYYGYTF	TGTGCCAGCACCTCCCTCGAGGAATACTATGGCTACACCTTC
NA	NA	TRBV7-2	TRBJ1-2	CASSLTGTTANYGYTF	TGTGCCAGCAGCTTAACAGGGACTACAGCTAACTATGGCTACACCTTC
NA	NA	TRBV27	TRBJ2-5	CASIASLGGTQYF	TGTGCCAGCATAGCTTCCTTGGGAGGGACCCAGTACTTC
few	NA	TRBV4-1	TRBJ2-5	CASSQSRGETQYF	TGCGCCAGCAGCCAGTCGCGGGGAGAGACCCAGTACTTC
NA	NA	TRBV9	TRBJ2-3	CASSVEGRLDTQYF	TGTGCCAGCAGCGTAGAGGGGAGGTTAGATACGCAGTATTTT
NA	TRBD1	TRBV5-6	TRBJ2-1	CASSSGNRGYEQFF	TGTGCCAGCAGCTCAGGGAACAGGGGGTATGAGCAGTTCTTC
NA	NA	TRBV2	TRBJ1-4	CASSELEGSNEKLFF	TGTGCCAGCAGTGAACTTGAGGGAAGTAATGAAAAACTGTTTTTT
NA	TRBD1	TRBV19	TRBJ1-2	CASLGLGQVWGYTF	TGTGCCAGTCTCGGCCTCGGACAGGTCTGGGGCTACACCTTC
NA	NA	TRBV5-6	TRBJ1-5	CASSLRAGVNQPQHF	TGTGCCAGCAGCTTGAGAGCGGGGGTCAATCAGCCCCAGCATTTT
NA	NA	TRBV29-1	TRBJ1-2	CSVDTGNSGYTF	TGCAGCGTTGATACAGGGAATTCTGGCTACACCTTC
once	NA	TRBV6-4	TRBJ2-5	CASIEASRETQYF	TGTGCCAGCATCGAGGCCTCACGCGAGACCCAGTACTTC
NA	TRBD1	TRBV9	TRBJ1-2	CASSVGAGGNYGYTF	TGTGCCAGCAGCGTGGGGGCAGGGGGCAACTATGGCTACACCTTC
NA	TRBD2	TRBV2	TRBJ2-3	CASATSGASTDTQYF	TGTGCCAGCGCGACTAGCGGGGCTAGCACAGATACGCAGTATTTT
once	TRBD1	TRBV5-4	TRBJ1-2	CASTTGEAFGYTF	TGTGCCAGCACGACAGGGGAGGCATTCGGCTACACCTTC
few	TRBD1	TRBV5-1	TRBJ1-1	CASSLAGQGEAFF	TGCGCCAGCAGCTTGGCGGGACAGGGGGAAGCTTTCTTT
NA	NA	TRBV2	TRBJ2-1	CASAQSGGALNEQFF	TGTGCCAGCGCTCAAAGTGGAGGGGCACTCAATGAGCAGTTCTTC
NA	NA	TRBV5-4	TRBJ1-3	CASSLQGSGNTIYF	TGTGCCAGCAGCCTTCAGGGATCTGGAAACACCATATATTTT
NA	NA	TRBV5-4	TRBJ1-2	CASSRQSPGEEGYTF	TGTGCCAGCAGTCGACAGAGTCCTGGGGAGGAGGGCTACACCTTC
NA	NA	TRBV3-1/TRBV3-2	TRBJ2-6	CASSQNSLSGANVLTF	TGTGCCAGCAGCCAAAACAGCCTCTCTGGGGCCAACGTCCTGACTTTC
NA	TRBD2	TRBV7-2	TRBJ2-3	CASSLLLHSGGADTQYF	TGTGCCAGCAGCCTCCTTTTACATAGCGGGGGGGCAGATACGCAGTATTTT
NA	TRBD1	TRBV2	TRBJ1-1	CASRIQGSNTEAFF	TGTGCCAGCAGAATACAGGGGAGCAACACTGAAGCTTTCTTT
NA	NA	TRBV19	TRBJ1-1	CASSEGGIIIGNTEAFF	TGTGCCAGTAGTGAGGGAGGAATAATAATAGGTAACACTGAAGCTTTCTTT
NA	NA	TRBV19	TRBJ1-2	CASSMANNGYTF	TGTGCCAGTAGTATGGCAAACAATGGCTACACCTTC
NA	NA	TRBV4-2	TRBJ2-5	CASSQDAGVETQYF	TGTGCCAGCAGCCAAGATGCCGGGGTTGAGACCCAGTACTTC
NA	TRBD2	TRBV5-1	TRBJ2-5	CASSLVLAGEETQYF	TGCGCCAGCAGCTTGGTTCTAGCGGGGGAAGAGACCCAGTACTTC
NA	NA	TRBV10-2	TRBJ1-6	CASRLQGIDSPLHF	TGCGCCAGCAGGCTGCAGGGTATCGATTCACCCCTCCACTTT
NA	NA	TRBV5-1	TRBJ1-4	CASSLGATNEKLFF	TGCGCCAGCAGCCTGGGAGCAACTAATGAAAAACTGTTTTTT
NA	NA	TRBV6-2/TRBV6-3	TRBJ2-3	CASSRAGISTDTQYF	TGTGCCAGCAGTCGCGCCGGTATTAGCACAGATACGCAGTATTTT
NA	NA	TRBV12-3/TRBV12-4	TRBJ1-2	CASSLGAEGYTF	TGTGCCAGCAGTTTGGGGGCGGAGGGCTACACCTTC
once	NA	TRBV9	TRBJ2-5	CASSVAVGIQETQYF	TGTGCCAGCAGCGTAGCGGTCGGTATCCAAGAGACCCAGTACTTC
few	TRBD1	TRBV6-6	TRBJ1-5	CASHGTGNNQPQHF	TGTGCCAGCCATGGGACAGGGAATAATCAGCCCCAGCATTTT
NA	NA	TRBV2	TRBJ1-2	CASSELAVSYGYTF	TGTGCCAGCAGTGAACTCGCAGTCAGTTATGGCTACACCTTC
few	TRBD1	TRBV7-2	TRBJ1-5	CASSPTGGFDQPQHF	TGTGCCAGCAGCCCGACAGGGGGCTTCGATCAGCCCCAGCATTTT
NA	NA	TRBV19	TRBJ2-3	CASSKSAPSFSTDTQYF	TGTGCCAGTAGTAAATCTGCGCCTAGCTTCAGCACAGATACGCAGTATTTT
NA	NA	TRBV5-6	TRBJ2-5	CASSLVGGGASTQYF	TGTGCCAGCAGCTTGGTAGGAGGGGGGGCCAGTACCCAGTACTTC
once	NA	TRBV6-1	TRBJ1-2	CASSESQFYGYTF	TGTGCCAGCAGTGAATCGCAGTTCTATGGCTACACCTTC
NA	NA	TRBV7-8	TRBJ1-2	CASSSPAFLNYGYTF	TGTGCCAGCAGCTCCCCCGCGTTTTTGAACTATGGCTACACCTTC
few	NA	TRBV19	TRBJ1-2	CASSIQGPNYGYTF	TGTGCCAGTAGTATCCAGGGCCCTAACTATGGCTACACCTTC
NA	TRBD1	TRBV27	TRBJ2-2	CASSFGTGNTGELFF	TGTGCCAGCAGTTTCGGGACAGGTAACACCGGGGAGCTGTTTTTT
NA	TRBD1	TRBV7-2	TRBJ1-2	CASSPYYGSDRGYGYTF	TGTGCCAGCAGCCCTTATTACGGATCGGACAGGGGCTATGGCTACACCTTC
once	NA	TRBV4-3	TRBJ2-5	CASSQSGYIETQYF	TGCGCCAGCAGCCAATCAGGCTATATAGAGACCCAGTACTTC
few	NA	TRBV4-2	TRBJ1-2	CASSLRGSADGYTF	TGTGCCAGCAGCCTCAGGGGCTCGGCGGATGGCTACACCTTC
few	NA	TRBV19	TRBJ1-5	CASSDTGGNQPQHF	TGTGCCAGTTCCGACACGGGAGGCAATCAGCCCCAGCATTTT
NA	TRBD1	TRBV7-6	TRBJ2-2	CASSLGGQGGTGELFF	TGTGCCAGCAGCTTAGGCGGACAGGGGGGCACCGGGGAGCTGTTTTTT
NA	TRBD1	TRBV18	TRBJ1-4	CASSRGQDEKLFF	TGTGCCAGCTCACGAGGACAGGATGAAAAACTGTTTTTT
NA	NA	TRBV30	TRBJ1-5	CAWSVSLGQPQHF	TGTGCCTGGAGTGTATCTCTCGGGCAGCCCCAGCATTTT
NA	TRBD1	TRBV20-1	TRBJ2-5	CSASAPINRGELETQYF	TGCAGTGCTAGTGCCCCGATAAACAGGGGCGAGCTGGAGACCCAGTACTTC
NA	TRBD1	TRBV30	TRBJ1-2	CAWRGQGLNYGYTF	TGTGCCTGGAGGGGACAGGGACTAAACTATGGCTACACCTTC
NA	NA	TRBV5-4	TRBJ1-1	CASSLRQNTEAFF	TGTGCCAGCAGCTTAAGACAGAACACTGAAGCTTTCTTT
NA	NA	TRBV3-1/TRBV3-2	TRBJ2-7	CASSPQESSYEQYF	TGTGCCAGCAGCCCCCAAGAGAGCTCCTACGAGCAGTACTTC
NA	TRBD1	TRBV29-1	TRBJ1-6	CSVVVLGTGRSPLHF	TGCAGCGTTGTAGTTTTGGGGACAGGGCGGTCACCCCTCCACTTT
NA	TRBD2	TRBV7-3	TRBJ2-1	CASSLSPGVAGEQFF	TGTGCCAGCAGCTTAAGTCCCGGAGTAGCGGGGGAGCAGTTCTTC
NA	TRBD1	TRBV5-1	TRBJ2-7	CASSEGTVTGEQYF	TGCGCCAGCAGCGAAGGGACAGTCACGGGGGAGCAGTACTTC
NA	NA	TRBV14	TRBJ1-6	CASSQKLRNSPLHF	TGTGCCAGCAGCCAGAAATTGCGGAATTCACCCCTCCACTTT
NA	NA	TRBV7-2	TRBJ1-5	CASSLTPGGQGNQPQHF	TGTGCCAGCAGCTTAACCCCGGGGGGGCAAGGCAATCAGCCCCAGCATTTT
NA	NA	TRBV6-5	TRBJ2-5	CASSQTGHRAVAQYF	TGTGCCAGCAGCCAGACGGGACACCGCGCTGTGGCCCAGTACTTC
NA	NA	TRBV10-1	TRBJ1-1	CASPQNTEAFF	TGCGCCAGCCCCCAGAACACTGAAGCTTTCTTT
NA	TRBD1	TRBV18	TRBJ1-1	CASSPQGAPTEAFF	TGTGCCAGCTCACCACAGGGGGCGCCCACTGAAGCTTTCTTT
NA	NA	TRBV27	TRBJ1-1	CASSRQGTYTEAFF	TGTGCCAGCAGTAGGCAGGGAACATACACTGAAGCTTTCTTT